The clone carrying this TCR beta chain was detected a few times. The sample comes from a study of cytomegalovirus exposure and HLA in healthy donors. The study ran its PCR with 60 Vbeta and 13 Jbeta primers. Assay used: immunoSEQ multiplex PCR; TCRdb lists only in-frame clones, some missing. In the table there are 90,000 to 100,000 clones, over 65% of which are singletons. Trimming pared 3 bases from V and 0 bases from J, leaving 12 bases between. This CDR3 is built from 15 residues. Germline loops: CDR1 SGHDT, CDR2 YYEEEE. The chain couples TRBV5-6 to TRBJ1-2; D is perhaps TRBD1 (5 bases). The sequenced sample was PBMCs. The sequence was collected from a woman aged 60 to 75 in good health and CMV-seronegative. The CDR3 region is CASSWGVRTNYGYTF. The CDR3 DNA reads TGTGCCAGCAGCTGGGGGGTGAGAACTAACTATGGCTACACCTTC.